This T cell receptor beta chain was identified in a study of blood T cell repertoires in COVID-19. Profiling relied on immunoSEQ multiplex PCR, and the TCRdb table lists in-frame clones only, not all of them. Of approximately 220,000 clones in the sample, under 90% are singletons; the top ten hold 4.8%. The CDR3 has 14 residues. Looked up from germline, CDR1 is SGHDT and CDR2 is YYEEEE. Trimming cost V 1 base and J 4 bases; bases outside gene matches: 4. The TCR was taken from a woman in her fifties or sixties who had been exposed to COVID-19. Sequenced input: PBMCs or T cells enriched from blood (not recorded which). This rearrangement joins TRBV5-6 to TRBJ1-1; TRBD1 matches 7 bases. The CDR3 sequence is CASSLYRGVTEAFF. The CDR3 nucleotides read TGTGCCAGCAGCTTGTACAGGGGAGTCACTGAAGCTTTCTTT. The full variable domain, completed using reference TRBV5-6 and TRBJ1-1, is DAGVTQSPTHLIKTRGQQVTLRCSPKSGHDTVSWYQQALGQGPQFIFQYYEEEERQRGNFPDRFSGHQFPNYSSELNVNALLLGDSALYLCASSLYRGVTEAFFGQGTRLTVV.